The rows below give T cell receptor beta chains drawn from one sample of a study of human T cells and chemical hapten exposure. TCRdb reprocessed the 5' RACE reads via MiXCR and lists one record per CDR3 protein. The sample yields approximately 110,000 distinct CDR3 sequences, around 20% seen once. The receptors shown here come from a human donor in good health. The CDR3 runs from the conserved cysteine through the conserved F or W. A D gene is named only where the DNA matches it firmly. Not every row has a clone size; where given, it reads once, few, many or a size class.

V	J	size	D	DNA	CDR3
TRBV20-1	TRBJ2-3	few	TRBD2	TGCAGTGCTACCCTAGCGGGTACGCAGTATTTT	CSATLAGTQYF
TRBV9	TRBJ2-1	few	NA	TGTGCCAGCAGCGGAAGCGGGCCCGACTACAATGAGCAGTTCTTC	CASSGSGPDYNEQFF
TRBV5-1	TRBJ2-7	NA	NA	TGCGCCAGCAGCTTGGTAGCCGGCATCTACGAGCAGTACTTC	CASSLVAGIYEQYF
TRBV7-9	TRBJ2-1	NA	NA	TGTGCCAGCAGTCAAGCCGGTGAGCAGTTCTTC	CASSQAGEQFF
TRBV18	TRBJ1-6	NA	NA	TGTGCCAGCTCACCACCCCAGGGATATTCACCCCTCCACTTT	CASSPPQGYSPLHF
TRBV5-6	TRBJ2-7	NA	NA	TGTGCCAGCAGCTCCATCGAGGGGCAGTACTTC	CASSSIEGQYF
TRBV6-5	TRBJ1-1	few	TRBD1	TGTGCCAGCAGTTACCTAAGGAACACAGGGGGCCAGAACACTGAAGCTTTCTTT	CASSYLRNTGGQNTEAFF
TRBV2	TRBJ2-3	NA	NA	TGTGCCAGCAGAGACTACAGGTCTAGCACAGATACGCAGTATTTT	CASRDYRSSTDTQYF
TRBV6-5	TRBJ2-1	many	TRBD1	TGTGCCAGCACCATGGACAGGCCAAGCTCCTACAATGAGCAGTTCTTC	CASTMDRPSSYNEQFF
TRBV7-8	TRBJ2-7	NA	TRBD1	TGTGCCAGCCTGCCGGGACAGTATCGCGAGCAGTACTTC	CASLPGQYREQYF
TRBV10-3	TRBJ2-1	NA	TRBD2	TGTGCCATCAGTGAGTCGCGGGAGTCGCGAGAGCAGTTCTTC	CAISESRESREQFF
TRBV27	TRBJ1-3	NA	TRBD1	TGTGCCAGCAGGCCGACAGGGGGGTTCTCTGGAAACACCATATATTTT	CASRPTGGFSGNTIYF
TRBV28	TRBJ2-7	few	NA	TGTGCCAGCAGTGACGGGACCCGGCGTCTCTACGAGCAGTACTTC	CASSDGTRRLYEQYF
TRBV6-5	TRBJ2-3	NA	NA	TGTGCCAGCAGTTACTACGTTACAGATACGCAGTATTTT	CASSYYVTDTQYF
TRBV3-1	TRBJ2-3	NA	NA	TGTGCCAGCAGCCCGTGGACGACCGGTTCAGATACGCAGTATTTT	CASSPWTTGSDTQYF
TRBV5-1	TRBJ1-1	NA	NA	TGCGCCAGCAGCCCCGCGCGGGTATCGCGTTACATGAACACTGAAGCTTTCTTT	CASSPARVSRYMNTEAFF
TRBV4-1	TRBJ2-1	few	NA	TGCGCCAGCACCCTTGCCCCAGACAGATTCTACAATGAGCAGTTCTTC	CASTLAPDRFYNEQFF
TRBV28	TRBJ2-4	NA	NA	TGTGCCAGCAGTCAGGTGGACAGCAGAGCCAAAAACATTCAGTACTTC	CASSQVDSRAKNIQYF
TRBV5-4	TRBJ1-2	NA	TRBD1	TGTGCCAGCAGCCCGGACAGGTTTGCCGGTGGCTACACCTTC	CASSPDRFAGGYTF
TRBV29-1	TRBJ2-1	NA	NA	TGCAGCGTTGGGACGGAGCCAAATTCCTACAATGAGCAGTTCTTC	CSVGTEPNSYNEQFF
TRBV19	TRBJ1-5	few	TRBD1	TGTGCCAGTAGTGTACCGGGACAGGAACCTCTTTATAGCAATCAGCCCCAGCATTTT	CASSVPGQEPLYSNQPQHF
TRBV7-6	TRBJ1-4	few	TRBD1	TGTGCCAGCAGCCCCCGGACCAGTGGCAGGGGGCGTTCGGATGAAAAACTGTTTTTT	CASSPRTSGRGRSDEKLFF
TRBV5-1	TRBJ1-1	few	NA	TGCGCCAGCAGCTTGCAACACCAGAACACTGAAGCTTTCTTT	CASSLQHQNTEAFF
TRBV5-4	TRBJ2-3	few	NA	TGTGCCAGCAGCTTGTATCCGGAGCGCACAGATACGCAGTATTTT	CASSLYPERTDTQYF
TRBV6-5	TRBJ1-6	few	NA	TGTGCCAGCAGTTATCCAGGAGCTAATTCACCCCTCCACTTT	CASSYPGANSPLHF
TRBV5-1	TRBJ2-3	few	NA	TGCGCCAGCAGCCCGGGGGACTTCACAGATACGCAGTATTTT	CASSPGDFTDTQYF
TRBV30	TRBJ2-7	few	TRBD1	TGTGCCTTCACAGGGGACTCCTACGAGCAGTACTTC	CAFTGDSYEQYF
TRBV28	TRBJ2-5	NA	NA	TGTGCCAGCAGTACTCAGGGCCTTAAAGAGACCCAGTACTTC	CASSTQGLKETQYF